This T cell receptor (beta chain) was identified during a study of cytomegalovirus exposure and HLA in healthy donors. Whole-study results and caveats: V- and J-gene trimming in TCR beta was tied to a missense DCLRE1C variant by an analysis performed later. In a later analysis, HLA-C alleles had the fewest associated TCRs, DRB1 alleles the most. Follow-up analysis seemed to connect common viral pathogens with several of the most significant clusters identified.

PCR primers comprised 60 Vbeta and 13 Jbeta primers. Assay used: immunoSEQ multiplex PCR; TCRdb lists only in-frame clones, some missing. Here the sample spans some 120,000 clones, 75% to 90% being singletons. All donors participated as healthy donors of bone marrow. Only one count was recorded for this clone. Its antigen remains unknown. The CDR3 sequence is 15 residues long. The germline V gene encodes CDR1 SGDLS and CDR2 YYNGEE. Trimming at V came to 3 bases and at J to 5 bases, leaving 10 bases not matched to a gene. This TCR was sampled from a woman aged 25 to 39 in good health and CMV-seropositive. The sequenced sample consisted of PBMCs. The rearrangement links TRBV9 to TRBJ1-2, with 7 nucleotides matching TRBD1. CDR3 region: CASSAGQSRPYGYTF. In nucleotides, the CDR3 is TGTGCCAGCAGCGCGGGACAGAGCAGGCCATATGGCTACACCTTC.